What follows are 10 T cell receptor beta chains derived from one specimen sequenced in a study of cytomegalovirus exposure and HLA in healthy donors. It was with 60 Vbeta and 13 Jbeta primers that the PCR ran. The data were produced by immunoSEQ multiplex PCR, yet TCRdb's version contains in-frame clones alone and is incomplete. The sample records some 170,000 clones, 77% being singletons. The sample taken for sequencing was PBMCs. The source of these receptors is a woman aged 60 to 75 in good health and CMV-seropositive.

The chain is built from TRBV19 and TRBJ2-5, with TRBD1 identical over 7 bases. Germline V CDR1 and CDR2: LNHDA, SQIVND (reference sequence). This CDR3 region has 13 residues. With 6 bases clipped from V and 7 bases from J, the junction kept 8 bases outside the gene matches. CDR3 coding DNA: TGTGCCAGTAGCTTAGACAGGGAAGGGACCCAGTACTTC. It yields the protein CASSLDREGTQYF.

The sample holds a few counts of this clone. The rearrangement uses TRBV9 and TRBJ2-1; TRBD1 matches 7 bases. This CDR3 has 15 residues. Trimming at V came to 4 bases and at J to 5 bases, leaving 9 bases not matched to a gene. Germline CDR1 is SGDLS and CDR2 is YYNGEE. The CDR3 here is CASSPTGTEHNEQFF. In nucleotides, the CDR3 is TGTGCCAGCAGCCCGACCGGGACAGAACACAATGAGCAGTTCTTC.

J is TRBJ2-7 and V is TRBV10-3; 8 nucleotides align to TRBD1. The V gene's germline CDR1 is ENHRY and CDR2 SYGVKD. The V and J ends lost 2 bases and 9 bases, in that order; junction bases with no gene match: 12. The CDR3 length is 15 residues. CDR3 nucleotides: TGTGCCATCAGTGAGCCCGGACAGGGAACGACAATGCAGTACTTC. It codes for CAISEPGQGTTMQYF.

The chain recombines TRBV30 with TRBJ2-1; 9 bases are a match to TRBD2. V lost 0 bases to trimming and J lost 3 bases; unmatched junction nucleotides: 3. The germline gives CDR1 GTSNPN, CDR2 SVGIG (reference sequence). The CDR3 is made up of 15 amino acids. CDR3 DNA sequence: TGTGCCTGGAGTGTATTAGCGGGAGTCTACAATGAGCAGTTCTTC. It encodes CAWSVLAGVYNEQFF.

The chain joins TRBV19 to TRBJ2-7; 10 positions agree with TRBD2. After removal of 4 bases from V and 7 bases from J, the junction contained 13 bases not matched to a gene. The CDR3 extends over 16 amino acids. Germline V gene lookup returns CDR1 LNHDA and CDR2 SQIVND (reference sequence). For the CDR3, the DNA is TGTGCCAGTAGTAGTAGGACTAGCGGACGCCTATGGGAGCAGTACTTC. This codes for CASSSRTSGRLWEQYF.

The V call is TRBV19, the J call TRBJ2-6; D is unclear. Per germline, CDR1 LNHDA and CDR2 SQIVND (reference sequence). CDR3 size: 15 residues. Trimming stripped 6 bases from V and 2 bases from J, with 11 bases between. Written as DNA, the CDR3 is TGTGCCAGTAGCCCTACGCCGACTGGGGCCAACGTCCTGACTTTC. Translated, it gives CASSPTPTGANVLTF.

This chain uses TRBV21-1 with TRBJ2-1; TRBD2 is the table's D call, not checked against the DNA. TRBV21-1 represents a pseudogene. The CDR3 spans 16 residues. The CDR3 coding sequence is TGTGCCAGCAGCAAAGGAGGGTCTAGCGGGTACAATGAGCAGTTCTTC. Its protein product is CASSKGGSSGYNEQFF.

For this clone: This sample includes further DNA sequences coding for the same CDR3. This sequence joins TRBV5-1 and TRBJ2-7, with TRBD1 identical over 8 bases. Germline trimming cut 5 bases from V and 6 bases from J; bases unmatched to any gene: 7. This CDR3 has 13 residues. Germline lookup yields CDR1 SGHRS and CDR2 YFSETQ. CDR3 sequence (DNA): TGCGCCAGCAGTTTTGGACAGGGAGGCGAGCAGTACTTC. Its translation: CASSFGQGGEQYF.

The genes are TRBV6-1 and TRBJ1-1; 7 nucleotides align to TRBD1. CDR1 and CDR2 (germline): MNHNS, SASEGT. This CDR3 comprises 14 residues. Trimming removed 6 bases from V and 2 bases from J; junction bases left unmatched: 6. CDR3 DNA sequence: TGTGCCAGCAGCGCACAGGGGAAAAACACTGAAGCTTTCTTT. This translates into CASSAQGKNTEAFF.

The V and J genes are TRBV4-1 and TRBJ2-2, with D possibly TRBD2 on 5 matching bases. Germline V lookup: CDR1 MGHRA, CDR2 YSYEKL. The CDR3 runs 17 residues. Trimming removed 5 bases from V and 2 bases from J, with 18 bases in between. CDR3 amino acids: CASSSPARAVNTGELFF. The DNA of the CDR3 is TGCGCCAGCAGCTCCCCCGCGCGGGCAGTAAACACCGGGGAGCTGTTTTTT.